This record concerns one T cell receptor beta chain sequence. Its antigen is not identified. This entry is derived from a study of cytomegalovirus exposure and HLA in healthy donors. The PCR employed 60 Vbeta primers together with 13 Jbeta primers. This table comes from immunoSEQ multiplex PCR, and its TCRdb copy is limited to in-frame clones, with some not included. This sample yields roughly 190,000 clones, of which 82% are seen a single time; less than 0.85% belongs to the top ten. This CDR3 comprises 17 residues. Germline CDR1 and CDR2: LNHNV and YYDKDF (reference sequence). J was trimmed by 4 bases and V by 0 bases; bases with no gene match: 9. Findings and caveats of the study: Apart from CMV serostatus, no immune exposure information was available.

Sequenced sample: PBMCs. The chain couples TRBV15 to TRBJ2-5; 9 bases are a match to TRBD2. This sequence originates from a woman younger than 30 in good health and CMV-seronegative. The CDR3 region is CATSRDHLAGTGETQYF. DNA of the CDR3: TGTGCCACCAGCAGAGATCATCTAGCGGGGACTGGAGAGACCCAGTACTTC.